These 20 T cell receptor beta chains came from one sample sequenced in a study of blood T cell repertoires in COVID-19 (dated by TCRdb to about 2020). The library was prepared using the immunoSEQ multiplex PCR assay. Here the immuneACCESS table is served through TCRdb, limited to in-frame sequences with V and J called. Missing clones are a known gap in these copies; in checked studies unresolved V genes cover under half, and the rest lacks a known reason. Within this sample are around 250,000 clones, with approximately 90% of them counted one time only. Clones ranked in the top ten supply about 3% of the sample. Source material: PBMCs or T cells enriched from blood (not recorded which). These receptors were obtained from a man aged 35 to 55 who had been exposed to COVID-19.

The chain combines TRBV28 with TRBJ1-6; weak D call: TRBD1 (6 bases). CDR1 is MDHEN, CDR2 SYDVKM, per germline. V shed 5 bases and J shed 7 bases, with 18 bases lying between them. The CDR3 contains 16 residues. The CDR3 coding sequence is TGTGCCAGCAGTCCCCCTTTACAGGGTCGGAATTCACCCCTCCACTTT. Amino acids: CASSPPLQGRNSPLHF.

DNA of the CDR3: TGCAGCGACTCGACAGGTGCTAGCACAGATACGCAGTATTTT. It yields the protein CSDSTGASTDTQYF. The J gene is TRBJ2-3, the V gene TRBV29-1; D is possibly TRBD1 (6 bases). Trimming cost V 7 bases and J 0 bases, with 14 bases left between them. Germline V gene data show CDR1 as SQVTM and CDR2 as ANQGSEA. This CDR3 is built from 14 residues.

This chain joins TRBV5-1 and TRBJ2-1; 8 positions match TRBD2. The V gene's germline CDR1 is SGHRS and CDR2 YFSETQ. The CDR3 has 15 residues. V trimming: 4 bases; J trimming: 8 bases; junction bases outside the gene matches: 11. The CDR3 protein is CASSTGLGSGHEQFF. For the CDR3, the DNA is TGCGCCAGCAGCACGGGACTAGGTAGTGGGCATGAGCAGTTCTTC.

This sequence joins TRBV14 and TRBJ2-3; no clear D. V dropped 1 base and J dropped 3 bases, with 8 bases sitting between them. Germline-derived CDR1 and CDR2 are SGHDN and FVKESK. The CDR3 contains 14 residues. Here the CDR3 reads CASSQARETDTQYF. DNA of the CDR3: TGTGCCAGCAGCCAAGCCCGAGAAACAGATACGCAGTATTTT.

The V gene is TRBV4-1, the J gene TRBJ2-7; maybe TRBD1 (6 bases). The CDR3 has 12 amino acids. The V end was cut by 9 bases, the J end by 1 base, with 10 bases between. CDR1 is MGHRA, CDR2 YSYEKL, per germline. The CDR3 sequence: CARKDSSYEQYF. The CDR3 DNA follows: TGCGCCAGGAAGGACAGTTCCTACGAGCAGTACTTC.

This chain connects TRBV6-1 to TRBJ2-3; 8 bases map to TRBD2. The junction had 8 bases not matched to a gene; V was cut back by 2 bases and J by 1 base. CDR3 length equals 17 residues. Germline CDR1 is MNHNS and CDR2 is SASEGT. In DNA form, the CDR3 reads TGTGCCAGCAGTGAATGGCGGCGCGGGGGGCGCACAGATACGCAGTATTTT. Its protein product is CASSEWRRGGRTDTQYF.

The rearrangement links TRBV24-1 to TRBJ1-1, with D hard to call. The germline gives CDR1 KGHDR, CDR2 SFDVKD. V gave up 6 bases and J gave up 0 bases, with 7 bases separating them. This CDR3 has 13 residues. For the CDR3, the DNA is TGTGCCACCAGTTCAGGTGTGAACACTGAAGCTTTCTTT. Translated, it gives CATSSGVNTEAFF.

J is TRBJ2-3 and V is TRBV7-3; 8 nucleotides align to TRBD2. Germline V gene data show CDR1 as SGHTA and CDR2 as FQGTGA. The J segment lost 3 bases and the V segment lost 5 bases, leaving 7 bases of the junction unmatched. CDR3 size: 15 residues. The CDR3 coding sequence is TGTGCCAGCAGCGCAGCGGGAGTGGGAACAGATACGCAGTATTTT. This gives the protein CASSAAGVGTDTQYF.

The rearrangement joins TRBV4-1 to TRBJ1-5; 8 positions match TRBD1. Losses at the gene ends were 3 bases for V and 11 bases for J; bases not matched to a gene: 3. CDR3 length: 12 residues. The germline V gene encodes CDR1 MGHRA and CDR2 YSYEKL. In DNA form, the CDR3 reads TGCGCCAGCAGCCAGACAGGGGATACCCAGCATTTT. Its translation is CASSQTGDTQHF.

The V gene is TRBV11-1, the J gene TRBJ2-7, with 7 bases aligning to TRBD2. V dropped 5 bases and J dropped 3; count of bases not matched to a gene: 10. Germline V gene data show CDR1 as SGHAT and CDR2 as FQDESV (reference sequence). The CDR3 sequence is 15 residues long. CDR3 sequence reads: CASSPRTSWGYEQYF. The CDR3 region has the DNA TGTGCCAGCAGCCCACGGACTAGTTGGGGCTACGAGCAGTACTTC. The full variable domain, completed using reference TRBV11-1 and TRBJ2-7, is EAEVAQSPRYKITEKSQAVAFWCDPISGHATLYWYRQILGQGPELLVQFQDESVVDDSQLPKDRFSAERLKGVDSTLKIQPAELGDSAMYLCASSPRTSWGYEQYFGPGTRLTVT.

Only a few counts were recorded for this clone. J is TRBJ2-7 and V is TRBV5-4; TRBD1 is a possible D gene (5 bases). The CDR3 loop spans 14 amino acids. V lost 4 bases, J lost 6 bases, and 17 bases lay in between. Germline CDR1 SGHNT, CDR2 YYREEE (reference sequence). The CDR3 nucleotides read TGTGCCAGCAGCCCCCTGTCACAGGATGGCGAGCAGTACTTC. Encoded protein: CASSPLSQDGEQYF.

The chain has TRBV7-6 and TRBJ1-1; no clear D gene. The CDR3 spans 17 residues. The V and J ends lost 5 bases and 4 bases respectively, with 23 bases between them. Germline assignment: CDR1 SGHVS and CDR2 FNYEAQ. CDR3 amino acids: CASSARNQQEEGTEAFF. DNA for the CDR3: TGTGCCAGCAGCGCGCGGAACCAGCAGGAGGAGGGCACTGAAGCTTTCTTT.

CDR3 sequence reads: CASGRSPSYEQYF. CDR3 DNA: TGTGCCAGCGGCAGGTCCCCCTCCTACGAGCAGTACTTC. The rearrangement uses TRBV7-9 and TRBJ2-7; D gene ambiguous. Germline values: CDR1 SEHNR, CDR2 FQNEAQ (reference sequence). CDR3 length equals 13 residues. V shed 8 bases and J shed 0 bases, with 11 bases lying between them.

The rearrangement links TRBV5-1 to TRBJ2-7; D uncertain. V lost 2 bases and J 5 bases, leaving 14 bases between the germline ends. Germline CDR1 and CDR2: SGHRS and YFSETQ. There are 14 residues in the CDR3. The CDR3 here is CASSLRQVGNEQYF. CDR3 nucleotide sequence: TGCGCCAGCAGCTTAAGACAAGTAGGCAACGAGCAGTACTTC.

This rearrangement joins TRBV5-1 to TRBJ2-2; perhaps TRBD1 as D (5 bases). Germline values: CDR1 SGHRS, CDR2 YFSETQ. V was cut by 1 base and J by 4 bases, with 11 bases left in between. The CDR3 spans 15 residues. CDR3 coding DNA: TGCGCCAGCAGCTTGACCTCAGACAGCACCGGGGAGCTGTTTTTT. The encoded protein is CASSLTSDSTGELFF. Combining the CDR3 with reference TRBV5-1 and TRBJ2-2 gives the whole variable domain KAGVTQTPRYLIKTRGQQVTLSCSPISGHRSVSWYQQTPGQGLQFLFEYFSETQRNKGNFPGRFSGRQFSNSRSEMNVSTLELGDSALYLCASSLTSDSTGELFFGEGSRLTVL.

The chain uses TRBV27 and TRBJ1-2; D might be TRBD1 (5 bases). Deletions cut 3 bases from V and 8 bases from J, with 13 bases between. The CDR3 sequence is 13 residues long. Germline V gene data show CDR1 as MNHEY and CDR2 as SMNVEV (reference sequence). The CDR3 loop reads CASSFQGQGGYTF. The CDR3 DNA reads as TGTGCCAGCAGTTTCCAGGGTCAAGGAGGCTACACCTTC.

The chain has TRBV4-1 and TRBJ2-5, with 8 positions matching TRBD2. Losses at the gene ends were 0 bases for V and 1 base for J; bases not matched to a gene: 4. Germline lookup yields CDR1 MGHRA and CDR2 YSYEKL. CDR3 length equals 16 residues. As DNA, the CDR3 is TGCGCCAGCAGCCAAGACAATAGCGGGGCCCAAGAGACCCAGTACTTC. Translating it yields CASSQDNSGAQETQYF.

V usage is TRBV12-5 and J usage is TRBJ1-1; D call uncertain. V was cut by 0 bases and J by 4 bases, with 9 bases left in between. Germline V gene data show CDR1 as LGHNT and CDR2 as FRNRAP. The CDR3 consists of 14 residues. CDR3 DNA: TGTGCTAGTGGTTTGGTATCTGGGAGCACTGAAGCTTTCTTT. Translating it yields CASGLVSGSTEAFF.

A single count supports this clone. The chain uses TRBV30 and TRBJ1-3; a possible D gene is TRBD1 (5 bases). V lost 2 bases and J lost 0, with 8 bases in between. Germline assignment: CDR1 GTSNPN and CDR2 SVGIG (reference sequence). This CDR3 spans 14 amino acids. Here the CDR3 reads CAWSQGHSGNTIYF. CDR3 nucleotide sequence: TGTGCCTGGAGTCAGGGCCACTCTGGAAACACCATATATTTT.

The chain recombines TRBV20-1 with TRBJ1-1; D remains ambiguous. The CDR3 extends over 11 amino acids. Germline-derived CDR1 and CDR2 are DFQATT and SNEGSKA (reference sequence). Trimming removed 5 bases at V and 2 bases at J, with 6 bases between. The CDR3 coding sequence is TGCAGTGCTTCCGGTAACACTGAAGCTTTCTTT. It translates to CSASGNTEAFF.